This T cell receptor (beta chain) came from a study of blood T cells in healthy people across ages. In the study overall: About one barcoded beta molecule was captured per two T cells (by template switching).

Notes on the study in general: TCR beta diversity per million T cells fell roughly linearly with age.

Next came a second PCR, run for about 7 to 12 cycles, which used a sample-barcoded 5' primer along with a J-beta primer mix. Every cDNA molecule carried a tag from a template-switch adaptor bearing 12 random nucleotides. TCRdb reprocessed the 5' RACE reads via MiXCR and lists one record per CDR3 protein. The sample contains over 1,500,000 distinct CDR3 sequences, approximately 50% of which appear only once. Details on this clonotype: Its cognate antigen is unknown.

V dropped 4 bases and J dropped 6 bases, with 13 bases sitting between them. The CDR3 extends over 13 amino acids. The sequence came from a woman aged 40 to 55 in good health. This sequence joins TRBV12-3 or TRBV12-4 and TRBJ2-7; either TRBD1 or TRBD2 may supply D (5 bases each). Sequenced: blood. CDR3 region: CASSSLGVSEQYF. The DNA of the CDR3 is TGTGCCAGCAGTTCGCTGGGGGTGTCCGAGCAGTACTTC.